This is a list of T cell receptor beta chains from one sample in a study of blood T cell repertoires in COVID-19. The table came from immunoSEQ multiplex PCR; TCRdb's copy has only in-frame clones and leaves some out. The table lists about 140,000 clones, 88% of them singletons. Sequencing input: peripheral blood. The receptors were gathered from a woman between 55 and 75 years old with acute or convalescent COVID-19. The CDR3 runs from the conserved cysteine through the conserved F or W. Each record gives: J gene, clone size, V gene, D gene, CDR3 DNA, CDR3 protein. A D gene is named only where the DNA matches it firmly. Part of the rows lack a size; the others show once, few, many or a class for expanded clones.

TRBJ2-7 | NA | TRBV19 | NA | TGTGCCAGTAGTATGGGGGCTGAGCAGTACTTC | CASSMGAEQYF
TRBJ2-7 | NA | TRBV3-1/TRBV3-2 | TRBD2 | TGTGCCAGCAGCCTCGGACTAGCGGAAAACTCCTACGAGCAGTACTTC | CASSLGLAENSYEQYF
TRBJ2-1 | NA | TRBV5-4 | NA | TGTGCCAGCAGCTTAACCGCGATGAATGAGCAGTTCTTC | CASSLTAMNEQFF
TRBJ2-3 | NA | TRBV28 | TRBD2 | TGTGCCAGCAGTTTATCCGGGGGGTTCGCAGATACGCAGTATTTT | CASSLSGGFADTQYF
TRBJ1-5 | NA | TRBV7-2 | NA | TGTGCCAGCAGCTCGAGGGGGGGAAGCAATCAGCCCCAGCATTTT | CASSSRGGSNQPQHF
TRBJ2-1 | NA | TRBV7-9 | NA | TGTGCCAGCAGCACAAGCGGACAGATATACAATGAGCAGTTCTTC | CASSTSGQIYNEQFF
TRBJ1-2 | NA | TRBV6-5 | TRBD1 | TGTGCCAGCAGCTCGGGGTCAGGGGGCTATGGCTACACCTTC | CASSSGSGGYGYTF
TRBJ1-1 | NA | TRBV11-2 | NA | TGTGCCAGCGCGGCATTCGGGGGGGACGCTGAAGCTTTCTTT | CASAAFGGDAEAFF
TRBJ2-5 | NA | TRBV5-1 | TRBD2 | TGCGCCAGCAGCTCCGGGACTAGCGGGGGGCTAGGGGAGACCCAGTACTTC | CASSSGTSGGLGETQYF
TRBJ2-6 | NA | TRBV28 | NA | TGTGCCAGCAGTTCCTCAGGGGCTGGGGCCAACGTCCTGACTTTC | CASSSSGAGANVLTF
TRBJ1-3 | NA | TRBV7-9 | NA | TGTGCCAGCAGCTGGCCGGGGGAGGCTGGAAACACCATATATTTT | CASSWPGEAGNTIYF
TRBJ1-1 | NA | TRBV7-2 | NA | TGTGCCAGCAGCTTATTTCAGGGGAACACTGAAGCTTTCTTT | CASSLFQGNTEAFF
TRBJ2-3 | NA | TRBV7-2 | TRBD2 | TGTGCCAGCAGCTGGGGACTAGCTCGCACAGATACGCAGTATTTT | CASSWGLARTDTQYF
TRBJ1-5 | few | TRBV6-5 | TRBD1 | TGTGCCAGCAGAGAGGACAGGGGCTATCACCCCCAGCATTTT | CASREDRGYHPQHF
TRBJ1-5 | NA | TRBV18 | TRBD1 | TGTGCCAGCTCACCCTCAGCTGGACAGGGTTGGGGCAATCAGCCCCAGCATTTT | CASSPSAGQGWGNQPQHF
TRBJ1-5 | NA | TRBV19 | NA | TGTGCCAGTAGTATCGGCAGGCTTGTGGGTCAGCCCCAGCATTTT | CASSIGRLVGQPQHF
TRBJ1-2 | NA | TRBV4-1 | NA | TGCGCCAGCAGCCAAGAAGCGGGGCCGTATGGCTACACCTTC | CASSQEAGPYGYTF
TRBJ1-1 | NA | TRBV5-1 | NA | TGCGCCAGCAGCGCCACACCGGGTGAAGCTTTCTTT | CASSATPGEAFF
TRBJ1-5 | NA | TRBV28 | NA | TGTGCCAGCAGTTTATGGGGAGGGGGGAGAGGCAATCAGCCCCAGCATTTT | CASSLWGGGRGNQPQHF
TRBJ1-1 | once | TRBV3-1/TRBV3-2 | TRBD1 | TGTGCCAGCAGCCAAATATCACAGGGGAAAGCTTTCTTT | CASSQISQGKAFF
TRBJ2-1 | once | TRBV19 | NA | TGTGCCAGTAGTATAGTCGACAGCTACAATGAGCAGTTCTTC | CASSIVDSYNEQFF
TRBJ1-2 | NA | TRBV28 | TRBD1 | TGTGCCAGCAGTCCCCTGGACAGGGCAAGCTATGGCTACACCTTC | CASSPLDRASYGYTF
TRBJ1-2 | once | TRBV7-3 | TRBD1 | TGTGCCAGCAGCTTATATTCCGGTTTGGGGACAGAAACCTATGGCTACACCTTC | CASSLYSGLGTETYGYTF
TRBJ1-3 | NA | TRBV4-3 | NA | TGCGCCAGCAGCCAAGATAGGGCCAGGGCTGGAAACACCATATATTTT | CASSQDRARAGNTIYF
TRBJ1-2 | NA | TRBV6-1 | NA | TGTGCCAGCAGTGACAGGGGCTATGGCTACACCTTC | CASSDRGYGYTF
TRBJ2-3 | NA | TRBV7-2 | TRBD2 | TGTGCCAGCAGCTTACGGCGGGTAGCGGGGTCAAATACGCAGTATTTT | CASSLRRVAGSNTQYF
TRBJ2-7 | NA | TRBV7-3 | NA | TGTGCCAGCAGCCCGAGAGGAGGCCCCGGGTACGAGCAGTACTTC | CASSPRGGPGYEQYF
TRBJ1-1 | NA | TRBV19 | TRBD1 | TGTGCCAGTAGTACTATTCCCGGGACAGGGACCATGAACACTGAAGCTTTCTTT | CASSTIPGTGTMNTEAFF
TRBJ1-3 | NA | TRBV3-1/TRBV3-2 | NA | TGTGCCAGCAGCCCCAGACAGGTCTCTGGAAACACCATATATTTT | CASSPRQVSGNTIYF
TRBJ1-3 | NA | TRBV9 | NA | TGTGCCAGCAGCGTAGCGGGGTCTACTGGAAACACCATATATTTT | CASSVAGSTGNTIYF
TRBJ1-1 | once | TRBV7-2 | NA | TGTGCCAGCAGCTACGACAGGAACACTGAAGCTTTCTTT | CASSYDRNTEAFF
TRBJ1-2 | NA | TRBV7-9 | NA | TGTGCCAGCAGCTCACTCCTGGGAGGGCCTTGGGGCTACACCTTC | CASSSLLGGPWGYTF
TRBJ2-2 | NA | TRBV3-1/TRBV3-2 | NA | TGTGCCAGCAGCCAGGGCAACACCGGGGAGCTGTTTTTT | CASSQGNTGELFF
TRBJ2-7 | NA | TRBV28 | TRBD2 | TGTGCCAGCAGTTCCTCTGCAGCGGGGGGGACGGCCGAGCAGTACTTC | CASSSSAAGGTAEQYF
TRBJ2-7 | NA | TRBV7-9 | NA | TGTGCCAGCAGCCCAGCCGGGGTCTACGAGCAGTACTTC | CASSPAGVYEQYF
TRBJ2-7 | NA | TRBV7-9 | NA | TGTGCCAGCAGCTCGGACAGTCTGTCCTACGAGCAGTACTTC | CASSSDSLSYEQYF
TRBJ1-2 | NA | TRBV5-4 | TRBD1 | TGTGCCAGCAGCCCACGGGACAGGGGGTATGGCTACACCTTC | CASSPRDRGYGYTF
TRBJ2-3 | NA | TRBV19 | TRBD2 | TGTGCCAGTAGTATAGGGACTAGCGGAACCACAGATACGCAGTATTTT | CASSIGTSGTTDTQYF
TRBJ1-5 | NA | TRBV19 | TRBD1 | TGTGCCAGTAGAAGGGGGCAGGATCAGCCCCAGCATTTT | CASRRGQDQPQHF
TRBJ1-5 | NA | TRBV5-1 | NA | TGCGCCAGCAGCACCCGAGGCGGGGAGGGTCAGCCCCAGCATTTT | CASSTRGGEGQPQHF
TRBJ1-1 | NA | TRBV11-1 | NA | TGTGCCAGCAGCTTATACAGGAGCACTGAAGCTTTCTTT | CASSLYRSTEAFF
TRBJ1-2 | NA | TRBV18 | TRBD1 | TGTGCCAGTTCGGGACAGGACTATGGCTACACCTTC | CASSGQDYGYTF
TRBJ1-2 | NA | TRBV30 | NA | TGTGCCTGGAGTTGGGTTGCGACTCTCCACACCTTC | CAWSWVATLHTF
TRBJ2-5 | few | TRBV20-1 | TRBD2 | TGCAGTGCTAGTGTGGGGGGGTGGGCCCAAGAGACCCAGTACTTC | CSASVGGWAQETQYF
TRBJ1-5 | NA | TRBV19 | TRBD1 | TGTGCCAGCAAGGGACAGGGGGCCGGACAGCCCCAGCATTTT | CASKGQGAGQPQHF
TRBJ1-4 | NA | TRBV18 | NA | TGTGCCAGCTCACCAGCAGTCCAGGGAACAACTAATGAAAAACTGTTTTTT | CASSPAVQGTTNEKLFF
TRBJ1-6 | NA | TRBV4-1 | NA | TGCGCCAGCAGCGCCCTAGGCCCGAGTCCCGTGACTTGG | CASSALGPSPVTW
TRBJ2-7 | NA | TRBV6-5 | TRBD1 | TGTGCCAGCACCGAGGGGCCGGGACAGGGCTACGAGCAGTACTTC | CASTEGPGQGYEQYF
TRBJ1-5 | NA | TRBV9 | NA | TGTGCCAGCAGCGTAGAGGCAGGGGTCAATCAGCCCCAGCATTTT | CASSVEAGVNQPQHF
TRBJ1-4 | NA | TRBV28 | NA | TGTGCCAGCAGTTCGGGGCGGGAAGATAATGAAAAACTGTTTTTT | CASSSGREDNEKLFF
TRBJ2-3 | NA | TRBV6-5 | TRBD2 | TGTGCCAGCAGTTGGCGGGGGGCCCTAGCCACAGATACGCAGTATTTT | CASSWRGALATDTQYF
TRBJ2-7 | NA | TRBV28 | TRBD1 | TGTGCCAGCAGTTCCCCCCCGCGGACAGGGGACGAGCAGTACTTC | CASSSPPRTGDEQYF
TRBJ1-1 | NA | TRBV29-1 | TRBD1 | TGCAGCGTTGTCGACAGGGTGGGCACTGAAGCTTTCTTT | CSVVDRVGTEAFF
TRBJ2-5 | NA | TRBV7-8 | NA | TGTGCCAGCAGCTTACGGGCTCGGCCAGGGAAGGATGGCCAGTACTTC | CASSLRARPGKDGQYF
TRBJ1-1 | NA | TRBV6-6 | TRBD1 | TGTGCCAGCACCAAGACAGGGGGAAACACTGAAGCTTTCTTT | CASTKTGGNTEAFF
TRBJ2-1 | once | TRBV5-1 | TRBD1 | TGCGCCAGCAGCTTCGGACAGGATTACAATGAGGGGTTCTTC | CASSFGQDYNEGFF
TRBJ1-5 | once | TRBV7-8 | NA | TGTGCCAGCAGCCAGAACAGGGCGGGCCAGCCCCAGCATTTT | CASSQNRAGQPQHF
TRBJ2-7 | NA | TRBV5-1 | NA | TGCGCCAGCAGCTTGGCACAGGCAAACGAGCAGTACTTC | CASSLAQANEQYF